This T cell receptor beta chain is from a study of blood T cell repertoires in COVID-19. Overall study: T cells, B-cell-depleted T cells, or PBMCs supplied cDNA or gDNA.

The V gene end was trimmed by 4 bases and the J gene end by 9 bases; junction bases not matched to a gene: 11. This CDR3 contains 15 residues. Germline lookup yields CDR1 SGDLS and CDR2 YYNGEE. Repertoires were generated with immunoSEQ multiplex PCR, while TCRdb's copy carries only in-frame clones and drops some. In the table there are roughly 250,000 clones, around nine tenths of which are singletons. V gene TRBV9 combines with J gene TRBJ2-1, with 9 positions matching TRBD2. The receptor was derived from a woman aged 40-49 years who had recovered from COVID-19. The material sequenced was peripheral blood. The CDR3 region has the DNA TGTGCCAGCAGCACCCGAGCGGGAGGTTGGGGTGAGCAGTTCTTC. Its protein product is CASSTRAGGWGEQFF.